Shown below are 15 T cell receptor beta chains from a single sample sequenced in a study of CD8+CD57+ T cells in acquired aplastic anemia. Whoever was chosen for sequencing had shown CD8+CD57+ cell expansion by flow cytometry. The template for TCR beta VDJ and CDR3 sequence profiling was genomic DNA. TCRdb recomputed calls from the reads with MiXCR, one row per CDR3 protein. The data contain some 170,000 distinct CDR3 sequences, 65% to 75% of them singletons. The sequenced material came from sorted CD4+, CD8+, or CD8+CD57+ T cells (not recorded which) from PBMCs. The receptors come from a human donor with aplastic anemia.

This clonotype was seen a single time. The chain's CDR3 is CASSQDVGWTGNTEAFF. CDR3 DNA sequence: TGCGCCAGCAGCCAAGATGTAGGTTGGACAGGGAACACTGAAGCTTTCTTT. The J gene is TRBJ1-1, the V gene TRBV4-3, with 7 bases aligning to TRBD1. Germline trimming cut 0 bases from V and 1 base from J; bases unmatched to any gene: 8. In germline, CDR1 is LGHNA, CDR2 YSLEER. The CDR3 spans 17 residues.

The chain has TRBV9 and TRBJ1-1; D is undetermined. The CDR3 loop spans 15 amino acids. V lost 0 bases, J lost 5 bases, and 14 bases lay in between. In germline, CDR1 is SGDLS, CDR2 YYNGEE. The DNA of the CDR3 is TGTGCCAGCAGCGTAGCAGGTACTAAAGGAACTGAAGCTTTCTTT. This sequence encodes CASSVAGTKGTEAFF.

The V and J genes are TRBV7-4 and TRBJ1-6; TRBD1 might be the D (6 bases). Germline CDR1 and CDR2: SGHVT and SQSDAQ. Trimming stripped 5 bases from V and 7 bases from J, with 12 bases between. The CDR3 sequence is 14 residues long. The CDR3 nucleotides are TGTGCCAGCAGCCCTCCGGGGGCCAATTCACCCCTCCACTTT. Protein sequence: CASSPPGANSPLHF. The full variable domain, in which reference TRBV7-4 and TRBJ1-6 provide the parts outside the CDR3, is GAGVSQSPRYKVAKRGRDVALRCDSISGHVTLYWYRQTLGQGSEVLTYSQSDAQRDKSGRPSGRFSAERPERSVSTLKIQRTEQGDSAVYLCASSPPGANSPLHFGNGTRLTVT.

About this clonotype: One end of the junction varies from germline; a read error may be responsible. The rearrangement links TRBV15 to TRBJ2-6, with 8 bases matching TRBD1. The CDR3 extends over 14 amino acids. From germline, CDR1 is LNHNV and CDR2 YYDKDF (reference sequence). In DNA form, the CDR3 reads TGTGCCACCAGCAGAGATACAGGGGGCAACGTCCTGACTTTC. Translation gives CATSRDTGGNVLTF.

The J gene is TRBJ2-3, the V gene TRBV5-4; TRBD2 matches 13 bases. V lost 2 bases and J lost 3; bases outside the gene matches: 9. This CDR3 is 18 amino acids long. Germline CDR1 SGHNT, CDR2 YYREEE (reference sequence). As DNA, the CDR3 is TGTGCCAGCAGCTTCCCCAGGACTAGCGGGAGAAGAACAGATACGCAGTATTTT. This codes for CASSFPRTSGRRTDTQYF.

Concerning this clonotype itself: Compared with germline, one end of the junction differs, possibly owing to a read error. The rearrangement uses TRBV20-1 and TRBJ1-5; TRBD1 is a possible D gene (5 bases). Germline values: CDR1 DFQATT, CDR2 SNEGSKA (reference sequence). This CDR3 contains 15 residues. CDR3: CSARVEGVGYQLQHF. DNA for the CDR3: TGCAGTGCTAGAGTGGAAGGGGTGGGTTATCAGCTCCAGCATTTT.

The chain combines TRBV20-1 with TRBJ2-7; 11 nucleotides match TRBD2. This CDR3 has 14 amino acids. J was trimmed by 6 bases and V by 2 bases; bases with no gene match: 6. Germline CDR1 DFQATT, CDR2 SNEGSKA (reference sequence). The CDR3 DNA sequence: TGCAGTGCTAGACTAGCGGGAGGAAGTGGCGAGCAGTACTTC. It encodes CSARLAGGSGEQYF.

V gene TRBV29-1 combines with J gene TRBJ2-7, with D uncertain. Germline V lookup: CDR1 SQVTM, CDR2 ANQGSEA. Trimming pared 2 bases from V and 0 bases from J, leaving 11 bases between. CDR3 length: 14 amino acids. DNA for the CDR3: TGCAGCGTTGAACGTAACAGTGACTCCTACGAGCAGTACTTC. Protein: CSVERNSDSYEQYF.

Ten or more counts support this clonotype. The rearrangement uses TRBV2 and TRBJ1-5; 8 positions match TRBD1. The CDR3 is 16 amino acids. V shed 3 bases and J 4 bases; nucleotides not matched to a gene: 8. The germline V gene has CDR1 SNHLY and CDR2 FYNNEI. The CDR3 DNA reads TGTGCCAGCAGTGAGGCTTGGGACAGGAGTAATCAGCCCCAGCATTTT. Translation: CASSEAWDRSNQPQHF.

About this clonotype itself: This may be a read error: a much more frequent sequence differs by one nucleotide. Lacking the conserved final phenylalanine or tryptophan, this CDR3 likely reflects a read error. The CDR3 DNA reads TGCGCCAGCAGCTCAGCAGGGGGCTTCTATGGCTACACCCTC. It encodes CASSSAGGFYGYTL. This sequence joins TRBV5-1 and TRBJ1-2; 8 positions match TRBD1. The CDR3 length is 14 residues. Per the germline V gene, CDR1 is SGHRS and CDR2 is YFSETQ. The ends lost 3 bases at V and 4 bases at J; junction bases unmatched: 5.

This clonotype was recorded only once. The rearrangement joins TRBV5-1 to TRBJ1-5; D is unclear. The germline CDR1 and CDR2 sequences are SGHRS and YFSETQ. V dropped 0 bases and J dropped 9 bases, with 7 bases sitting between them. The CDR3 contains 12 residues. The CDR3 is CASSLDLGPQHF. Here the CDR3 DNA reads TGCGCCAGCAGCTTGGATTTGGGGCCCCAGCATTTT.

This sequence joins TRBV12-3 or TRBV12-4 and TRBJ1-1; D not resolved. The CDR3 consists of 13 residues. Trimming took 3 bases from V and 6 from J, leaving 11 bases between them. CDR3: CASSLVTPAEAFF. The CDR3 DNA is TGTGCCAGCAGTTTGGTGACACCAGCTGAAGCTTTCTTT.

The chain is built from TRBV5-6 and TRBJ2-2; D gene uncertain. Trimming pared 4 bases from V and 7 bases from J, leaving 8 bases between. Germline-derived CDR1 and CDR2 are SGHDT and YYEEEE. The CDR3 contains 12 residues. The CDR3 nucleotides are TGTGCCAGCAGCCTGAGGTTCGGGGAGCTGTTTTTT. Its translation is CASSLRFGELFF.

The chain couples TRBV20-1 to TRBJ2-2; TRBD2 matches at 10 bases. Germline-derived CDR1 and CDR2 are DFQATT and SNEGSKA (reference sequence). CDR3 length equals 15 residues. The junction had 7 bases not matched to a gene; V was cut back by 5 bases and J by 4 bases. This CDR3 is CSARKAGGGTGELFF. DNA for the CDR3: TGCAGTGCTCGGAAAGCGGGAGGGGGCACCGGGGAGCTGTTTTTT.

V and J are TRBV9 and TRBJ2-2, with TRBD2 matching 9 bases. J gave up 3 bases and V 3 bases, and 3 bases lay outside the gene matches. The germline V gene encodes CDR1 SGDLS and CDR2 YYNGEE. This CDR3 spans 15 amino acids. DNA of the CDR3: TGTGCCAGCAGCGCGACTAGCGGTTACACCGGGGAGCTGTTTTTT. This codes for CASSATSGYTGELFF.